The 31 T cell receptor beta chains given below trace back to one sample, sequenced in a study of technical replicates of blood from a few donors. Data came from immunoSEQ multiplex PCR; TCRdb stores just in-frame clones and leaves some out. This table has roughly 14,000 clones, 85% to 90% appearing once. Sample: PBMCs. The receptor set was obtained from a human donor in good health.

This rearrangement joins TRBV27 to TRBJ1-5; D perhaps matches TRBD1 (5 bases). Trimming removed 2 bases from V and 8 bases from J, with 16 bases in between. The length of the CDR3 is 15 residues. Germline loops: CDR1 MNHEY, CDR2 SMNVEV (reference sequence). CDR3: CASSLAPGGSEPQHF. The CDR3, as DNA: TGTGCCAGCAGTTTAGCCCCGGGGGGTAGTGAGCCCCAGCATTTT.

The rearrangement uses TRBV30 and TRBJ1-5; TRBD1 agrees at 12 bases. There are 15 residues in the CDR3. The germline V gene encodes CDR1 GTSNPN and CDR2 SVGIG (reference sequence). V was pared by 0 bases and J by 7 bases, with 4 bases of the junction left unmatched. CDR3 loop: CAWSVGTGGGQPQHF. In DNA, the CDR3 is TGTGCCTGGAGTGTAGGGACAGGGGGCGGACAGCCCCAGCATTTT.

The rearrangement joins TRBV5-6 to TRBJ2-7; 10 bases fit TRBD1. V lost 5 bases and J lost 1; bases outside the gene matches: 3. Germline assignment: CDR1 SGHDT and CDR2 YYEEEE. The CDR3 loop spans 14 amino acids. CDR3 residues: CASRKGQGSYEQYF. The CDR3 nucleotides read TGTGCCAGCAGGAAGGGACAGGGGTCCTACGAGCAGTACTTC.

The chain joins TRBV19 to TRBJ2-5; possibly TRBD1 for D (6 bases). The CDR3 consists of 14 residues. V was cut by 6 bases and J by 5 bases, with 16 bases left in between. Germline values: CDR1 LNHDA, CDR2 SQIVND (reference sequence). CDR3 region: CASRPDRIGETQYF. The DNA for the CDR3 is TGTGCCAGTAGACCTGACAGGATTGGGGAGACCCAGTACTTC.

The rearrangement joins TRBV6-1 to TRBJ1-5, with D tentatively TRBD1 (6 bases). The CDR3 length is 15 residues. Germline V lookup: CDR1 MNHNS, CDR2 SASEGT. Deletions cut 8 bases from V and 2 bases from J, with 16 bases between. Written as DNA, the CDR3 is TGTGCCAGCGACTCGGGGACACATCGCAATCAGCCCCAGCATTTT. Its protein product is CASDSGTHRNQPQHF.

The V call is TRBV7-9, the J call TRBJ1-1; 9 positions agree with TRBD1. Germline V gene lookup returns CDR1 SEHNR and CDR2 FQNEAQ (reference sequence). With 5 bases clipped from V and 5 bases from J, the junction kept 9 bases outside the gene matches. There are 15 residues in the CDR3. The CDR3 region is CASSLGQGRDTEAFF. The CDR3 DNA follows: TGTGCCAGCAGCCTCGGACAGGGGAGGGATACTGAAGCTTTCTTT.

V and J are TRBV6-6 and TRBJ1-2; tentative D call: TRBD1 (5 bases). CDR3 length: 15 residues. Trimming took off 6 bases at V and 3 bases at J, with 17 bases between the two ends. Germline V gives CDR1 MNHNY, CDR2 SVGAGI (reference sequence). The CDR3 nucleotides are TGTGCCAGCAGGCTCACCCAGGGTGGGGACTATGGCTACACCTTC. Translation gives CASRLTQGGDYGYTF.

The rearrangement joins TRBV2 to TRBJ2-1; TRBD2 aligns across 11 bases. This CDR3 has 15 residues. The germline CDR1 and CDR2 sequences are SNHLY and FYNNEI. V shed 6 bases and J 6 bases; nucleotides not matched to a gene: 7. The CDR3 bases are TGTGCCAGCAGACAACTAGCGGGAGCCTCCAATGAGCAGTTCTTC. Its protein product is CASRQLAGASNEQFF.

The CDR3 loop is CSVQGLAEAFF. The CDR3 DNA sequence: TGCAGCGTACAGGGGTTAGCTGAAGCTTTCTTT. The V gene is TRBV29-1, the J gene TRBJ1-1; TRBD1 matches at 7 bases. Looked up from germline, CDR1 is SQVTM and CDR2 is ANQGSEA. The CDR3 has 11 residues. The ends lost 6 bases at V and 6 bases at J; junction bases unmatched: 4.

This clone has just one count. V gene TRBV19 combines with J gene TRBJ1-3; D unclear. Trimming shortened V by 7 bases and J by 3 bases, and 16 bases separated the two germline ends. The CDR3 is 15 residues long. Germline V CDR1 and CDR2: LNHDA, SQIVND (reference sequence). The chain's CDR3 is CASKMEGFGGNTIYF. The CDR3 coding sequence is TGTGCCAGTAAAATGGAGGGCTTCGGTGGAAACACCATATATTTT.

This clone was found a few times. This sequence joins TRBV5-1 and TRBJ1-1; 9 bases line up with TRBD1. The CDR3 runs 14 residues. Germline-derived CDR1 and CDR2 are SGHRS and YFSETQ. The V and J ends lost 4 bases and 7 bases, in that order; junction bases with no gene match: 8. Here the CDR3 reads CASSPPGQGGEAFF. The CDR3 DNA follows: TGCGCCAGCAGCCCACCGGGACAGGGAGGTGAAGCTTTCTTT.

V gene TRBV27 combines with J gene TRBJ1-2, with 8 positions matching TRBD1. The CDR3 loop spans 15 amino acids. With V trimmed by 3 bases and J by 2 bases, 5 bases remained unmatched. Germline lookup yields CDR1 MNHEY and CDR2 SMNVEV (reference sequence). The CDR3 region is CASSFTWTGNYGYTF. The CDR3 DNA follows: TGTGCCAGCAGTTTTACCTGGACAGGGAACTATGGCTACACCTTC.

In DNA form, the CDR3 reads TGTGCCAGCAGCTTGGTAGCTAGCGGGAGTCCCGAGCAGTACTTC. It translates to CASSLVASGSPEQYF. The V call is TRBV5-6, the J call TRBJ2-7; 10 bases align to TRBD2. Trimming took 0 bases from V and 6 from J; bases not matched to a gene: 6. Germline V gene sequence: CDR1 SGHDT, CDR2 YYEEEE. The CDR3 is 15 residues long.

The count of this clone is one. The CDR3, as DNA: TGTGCCAGCAGCTTGGGACAGGGGGAAGAAGCTTTCTTT. It yields the protein CASSLGQGEEAFF. The chain couples TRBV5-4 to TRBJ1-1; 9 bases fit TRBD1. The CDR3 totals 13 residues. V trimming: 0 bases; J trimming: 8 bases; junction bases outside the gene matches: 2. From germline, CDR1 is SGHNT and CDR2 YYREEE (reference sequence).

To note about this clone: The sample holds other DNA sequences that translate to the same CDR3. The V and J genes are TRBV6-1 and TRBJ1-2, with 8 positions matching TRBD1. Per germline, CDR1 MNHNS and CDR2 SASEGT. CDR3 length: 14 residues. The V gene end was trimmed by 3 bases and the J gene end by 8 bases; junction bases not matched to a gene: 8. CDR3 nucleotides: TGTGCCAGCAGTGATGGGACAGGATCCTACGGCTACACCTTC. Translating it yields CASSDGTGSYGYTF.

The chain joins TRBV7-9 to TRBJ1-5, with D possibly TRBD1 on 6 matching bases. The CDR3 consists of 14 residues. With 5 bases removed from V and 0 bases from J, the gap between germline ends came to 8 bases. Germline V CDR1 and CDR2: SEHNR, FQNEAQ (reference sequence). The CDR3 DNA reads TGTGCCAGCAGCCAACAGGGTAGCAATCAGCCCCAGCATTTT. It encodes CASSQQGSNQPQHF.

The V and J genes are TRBV11-1 and TRBJ1-2, with a weak D call TRBD1 (5 bases). CDR3 length: 14 residues. The V end lost 5 bases, the J end lost 4 bases, and 14 bases lay between the germline ends. Per germline, CDR1 SGHAT and CDR2 FQDESV (reference sequence). In nucleotides, the CDR3 is TGTGCCAGCAGCCTTTCGGACACGGGCTATGGCTACACCTTC. This translates into CASSLSDTGYGYTF.

Worth noting for this clone: This same CDR3 is encoded by further DNA sequences in the sample. The rearrangement joins TRBV4-1 to TRBJ2-1; a possible D gene is TRBD2 (6 bases). Trimming cost V 0 bases and J 2 bases, with 11 bases left between them. Germline CDR1 and CDR2: MGHRA and YSYEKL. The CDR3 is 16 amino acids. The CDR3 DNA is TGCGCCAGCAGCCAAGATCGGGGGTTTACCTACAATGAGCAGTTCTTC. Protein product: CASSQDRGFTYNEQFF.

The chain joins TRBV5-1 to TRBJ2-1; 9 positions match TRBD2. Germline values: CDR1 SGHRS, CDR2 YFSETQ. Germline trimming cut 0 bases from V and 10 bases from J; bases unmatched to any gene: 8. There are 15 residues in the CDR3. This chain's CDR3 is CASSLELAGPSEQFF. The CDR3 bases are TGCGCCAGCAGCTTGGAGCTAGCGGGGCCCTCGGAGCAGTTCTTC.

This clone turned up a few times. The gene calls are TRBV6-1 and TRBJ2-6; perhaps TRBD1 as D (5 bases). V lost 2 bases and J lost 3, with 8 bases in between. The germline V gene encodes CDR1 MNHNS and CDR2 SASEGT. The CDR3 extends over 15 amino acids. The CDR3 region has the DNA TGTGCCAGCAGTGAAAGGGGTGATGGGGCCAACGTCCTGACTTTC. This translates into CASSERGDGANVLTF.

The chain combines TRBV5-8 with TRBJ1-3; D unclear. Trimming shortened V by 1 base and J by 0 bases, and 11 bases separated the two germline ends. There are 16 residues in the CDR3. CDR1 SGHTS and CDR2 YDEGEE come from the germline V gene. CDR3 protein: CASSLQDWYSGNTIYF. DNA of the CDR3: TGTGCCAGCAGCTTGCAAGACTGGTACTCTGGAAACACCATATATTTT.

CDR3 nucleotides: TGTGCCAGCAGCCTCTCCGGGACTAGATACAATGAGCAGTTCTTC. It translates to CASSLSGTRYNEQFF. The chain uses TRBV11-2 and TRBJ2-1, with TRBD2 matching 8 bases. J gave up 4 bases and V 5 bases, and 7 bases lay outside the gene matches. This CDR3 has 15 amino acids. Germline CDR1 is SGHAT and CDR2 is FQNNGV. The full variable domain, in which reference TRBV11-2 and TRBJ2-1 provide the parts outside the CDR3, is EAGVAQSPRYKIIEKRQSVAFWCNPISGHATLYWYQQILGQGPKLLIQFQNNGVVDDSQLPKDRFSAERLKGVDSTLKIQPAKLEDSAVYLCASSLSGTRYNEQFFGPGTRLTVL.

The J gene is TRBJ1-2, the V gene TRBV20-1; D is unresolved. The CDR3 sequence is 11 residues long. With 3 bases removed from V and 4 bases from J, the gap between germline ends came to 6 bases. Germline CDR1 DFQATT, CDR2 SNEGSKA (reference sequence). CDR3 in DNA: TGCAGTGCTAGTGTCGGCTATGGCTACACCTTC. This codes for CSASVGYGYTF.

The chain links TRBV6-6 to TRBJ2-7, with 13 bases lining up with TRBD2. The CDR3 is 14 amino acids. CDR1 is MNHNY, CDR2 SVGAGI, per germline (reference sequence). Germline trimming cut 6 bases from V and 4 bases from J; bases unmatched to any gene: 3. DNA for the CDR3: TGTGCCAGCAGGAGACTAGCGGGAGGATACGAGCAGTACTTC. Translating it yields CASRRLAGGYEQYF.

This clone was seen just once. V and J are TRBV10-2 and TRBJ2-7, with D perhaps TRBD1 (6 bases). Germline V lookup: CDR1 WSHSY, CDR2 SAAADI. This CDR3 is 13 amino acids long. Trimming took 3 bases from V and 2 from J, leaving 8 bases between them. CDR3 loop: CASSDQGTYEQYF. The CDR3 DNA reads TGCGCCAGCAGTGATCAGGGGACCTACGAGCAGTACTTC.

This clone has a handful of counts. The rearrangement links TRBV6-1 to TRBJ2-5; D is perhaps TRBD2 (6 bases). Germline V lookup: CDR1 MNHNS, CDR2 SASEGT. CDR3 length equals 14 residues. V lost 0 bases and J lost 1, with 6 bases in between. The CDR3 is CASSEAGGQETQYF. The CDR3 DNA reads as TGTGCCAGCAGTGAAGCGGGGGGCCAAGAGACCCAGTACTTC.

This rearrangement joins TRBV30 to TRBJ1-2; TRBD1 matches at 8 bases. The CDR3 length is 13 residues. Germline V gene sequence: CDR1 GTSNPN, CDR2 SVGIG (reference sequence). V was clipped by 4 bases and J by 4 bases; unmatched bases: 5. This chain's CDR3 is CAWTDRGFYGYTF. DNA for the CDR3: TGTGCCTGGACAGACAGGGGATTCTATGGCTACACCTTC.

This clone was counted a single time. The chain joins TRBV27 to TRBJ2-7, with D tentatively TRBD1 (5 bases). Germline loops: CDR1 MNHEY, CDR2 SMNVEV (reference sequence). V lost 5 bases, J lost 2 bases, and 16 bases lay in between. This CDR3 is 15 amino acids long. CDR3 coding DNA: TGTGCCAGCAGTCCGCAGGGTACGAGGACCTACGAGCAGTACTTC. Amino acid sequence: CASSPQGTRTYEQYF.

The V call is TRBV6-1, the J call TRBJ1-4; D perhaps matches TRBD1 (6 bases). From germline, CDR1 is MNHNS and CDR2 SASEGT. Deletions cut 1 base from V and 0 bases from J, with 15 bases between. CDR3 length equals 18 residues. DNA of the CDR3: TGTGCCAGCAGTGAAGGAGGACAGACCTTTGCAACTAATGAAAAACTGTTTTTT. This sequence encodes CASSEGGQTFATNEKLFF.

The V and J genes are TRBV7-9 and TRBJ1-4; a weak D match, TRBD1 (6 bases). CDR1 and CDR2 from the germline V gene are SEHNR and FQNEAQ (reference sequence). The CDR3 is 14 residues long. Trimming stripped 5 bases from V and 4 bases from J, with 11 bases between. The CDR3 DNA follows: TGTGCCAGCAGCCCCACAGGGATTAATGAAAAACTGTTTTTT. Protein product: CASSPTGINEKLFF.

The count of this clone is one. The chain carries TRBV9 and TRBJ2-7, with 15 bases that match TRBD2. The germline V gene has CDR1 SGDLS and CDR2 YYNGEE. V shed 3 bases, J shed 3 bases, and the junction held 10 bases outside the gene matches. CDR3 size: 18 residues. The chain's CDR3 is CASSASGTSGRPFYEQYF. The CDR3 region has the DNA TGTGCCAGCAGCGCAAGTGGGACTAGCGGGAGGCCCTTCTACGAGCAGTACTTC.